The sequence of this T cell receptor beta chain was determined in a study of monozygotic twins with inflammatory bowel disease. Whole-study results and caveats: No repertoire similarity difference was seen between concordant and discordant twins; power was possibly limited.

CDR3 size: 11 residues. Germline V CDR1 and CDR2: SGHNT, YENEEA. As concerns this clonotype: Its target is unknown.

Every TCR library used approximately 4,000 ng of total RNA. TCRdb re-called the 5' RACE reads; every CDR3 protein appears as one record, without DNA. This repertoire includes about 300,000 distinct CDR3 sequences. The sequenced sample was blood. The receptor's source is a human donor with ulcerative colitis or Crohn's disease, or a healthy co-twin of an affected twin (not recorded which). The chain couples TRBV11-3 to TRBJ2-7. The CDR3 loop reads CASLSWCEQYF.